These 14 T cell receptor beta chains were sequenced from one sample in a study of early T cells in non-severe SARS-CoV-2 infection. From the 5' RACE reads, TCRdb called clonotypes with MiXCR, one entry per CDR3 protein. The sample yields tens of thousands of distinct CDR3 sequences, 9.5% to 15% seen once. The sequenced sample consisted of whole blood. The origin of the receptors is an adult who was a healthcare worker with PCR-confirmed SARS-CoV-2 infection or an uninfected control (not recorded which).

This clonotype has at least ten counts. J is TRBJ1-4 and V is TRBV7-9, with TRBD1 identical over 11 bases. V gave up 4 bases and J gave up 7 bases; unmatched junction bases: 2. The germline V gene has CDR1 SEHNR and CDR2 FQNEAQ (reference sequence). This CDR3 comprises 14 residues. The CDR3 protein is CASSWDRGIEKLFF. The DNA of the CDR3 is TGTGCCAGCAGCTGGGACAGGGGGATTGAAAAACTGTTTTTT.

In the case of this clonotype: This may stem from a read error, because a much larger clone lies one nucleotide away. The chain couples TRBV2 to TRBJ2-2; D gene unclear. The CDR3 spans 16 residues. Germline V gene sequence: CDR1 SNHLY, CDR2 FYNNEI. The CDR3 here is CASSFEDPTNNGELFF. CDR3 DNA: TGTGCCAGCAGCTTCGAGGACCCGACGAACAACGGGGAGCTGTTTTTT.

The chain uses TRBV12-3 or TRBV12-4 and TRBJ2-3; D unresolved. Between the trimmed V and J ends, which lost 5 bases and 3 bases, there was a span of 12 bases. The CDR3 has 14 residues. Here the CDR3 DNA reads TGTGCCAGCAGTCCACCGGTTCTGACAGATACGCAGTATTTT. Translated: CASSPPVLTDTQYF.

This clonotype was detected many times. The chain links TRBV7-6 to TRBJ2-3; 7 bases align to TRBD2. The CDR3 is made up of 15 amino acids. CDR1 and CDR2 from the germline V gene are SGHVS and FNYEAQ. The junction had 11 bases not matched to a gene; V was cut back by 4 bases and J by 7 bases. CDR3 protein: CASSSSGRAAHTQYF. In DNA, the CDR3 is TGTGCCAGCAGCTCATCGGGGAGGGCCGCGCATACGCAGTATTTT.

This clonotype showed up many times. The V and J genes are TRBV6-6 and TRBJ1-1, with 10 positions matching TRBD1. The ends lost 5 bases at V and 4 bases at J; junction bases unmatched: 7. The germline V gene encodes CDR1 MNHNY and CDR2 SVGAGI (reference sequence). This CDR3 has 15 amino acids. The CDR3 loop is CASSPADRGVTEAFF. CDR3 DNA: TGTGCCAGCAGTCCGGCGGACAGGGGGGTCACTGAAGCTTTCTTT.

This clonotype was picked up many times. The chain combines TRBV18 with TRBJ2-7; D call uncertain. Looked up from germline, CDR1 is KGHSH and CDR2 is LQKENI. V was shortened by 3 bases and J by 0 bases, with 9 bases between the two germline ends. The CDR3 is 14 residues long. The DNA for the CDR3 is TGTGCCAGCTCACCCATCGAGAGCTCCTACGAGCAGTACTTC. As protein: CASSPIESSYEQYF.

DNA of the CDR3: TGTGCCAGCAGCTTAGATGAGGCTTACTACAGAGATACGCAGTATTTT. It codes for CASSLDEAYYRDTQYF. The chain links TRBV11-2 to TRBJ2-3; D remains ambiguous. Germline V lookup: CDR1 SGHAT, CDR2 FQNNGV. CDR3 length: 16 amino acids. V lost 0 bases and J lost 5, with 15 bases in between.

In this sample, this clonotype turned up a few times. The gene calls are TRBV7-6 and TRBJ2-5, with TRBD2 as a possible D gene (5 bases). The germline CDR1 and CDR2 sequences are SGHVS and FNYEAQ. Trimming took off 2 bases at V and 5 bases at J, with 12 bases between the two ends. This CDR3 contains 14 residues. The CDR3 spells CASSLWGVGETQYF. Here the CDR3 DNA reads TGTGCCAGCAGCTTATGGGGAGTGGGCGAGACCCAGTACTTC.

This clonotype was found many times. CDR3 loop: CASRFGLAGEAQYF. Written as DNA, the CDR3 is TGTGCAAGTCGCTTCGGACTAGCGGGAGAGGCCCAGTACTTC. This chain uses TRBV12-2 with TRBJ2-5; the D call of TRBD2 is as the table states it, not checked on the DNA. TRBV12-2 is noted as a pseudogene. This CDR3 contains 14 residues.

This clonotype has just a few counts. The rearrangement joins TRBV29-1 to TRBJ2-3; no firm D call. Trimming pared 0 bases from V and 2 bases from J, leaving 6 bases between. The CDR3 runs 13 residues. The germline gives CDR1 SQVTM, CDR2 ANQGSEA. CDR3 sequence: CSVEDQNTDTQYF. The CDR3 region has the DNA TGCAGCGTTGAAGATCAAAACACAGATACGCAGTATTTT.

In this sample, this clonotype turned up many times. V and J are TRBV27 and TRBJ1-1, with 9 bases identical to TRBD1. Germline trimming cut 5 bases from V and 2 bases from J; bases unmatched to any gene: 6. Germline-derived CDR1 and CDR2 are MNHEY and SMNVEV (reference sequence). This CDR3 has 15 residues. CDR3 DNA: TGTGCCAGCAGTAATAGGGGACAGGGAAACACTGAAGCTTTCTTT. The encoded protein is CASSNRGQGNTEAFF.

Ten or more counts support this clonotype. V usage is TRBV20-1 and J usage is TRBJ2-3, with 13 positions matching TRBD2. V shed 1 base, J shed 9 bases, and the junction held 10 bases outside the gene matches. In germline, CDR1 is DFQATT, CDR2 SNEGSKA (reference sequence). The CDR3 runs 16 residues. The CDR3 is CSARGFRTSGSGTQYF. CDR3 in DNA: TGCAGTGCTAGAGGATTCAGGACTAGCGGGAGTGGAACGCAGTATTTT.

The rearrangement joins TRBV28 to TRBJ2-7, with D hard to call. Germline CDR1 and CDR2: MDHEN and SYDVKM. The V end was cut by 5 bases, the J end by 9 bases, with 11 bases between. This CDR3 spans 11 amino acids. CDR3 DNA sequence: TGTGCCAGCAGTCAACCCGATTCGCAGTACTTC. Translation gives CASSQPDSQYF.

V is TRBV2 and J is TRBJ2-4; D call uncertain. With 8 bases removed from V and 1 base from J, the gap between germline ends came to 12 bases. In germline, CDR1 is SNHLY, CDR2 FYNNEI. This CDR3 spans 14 amino acids. The CDR3 sequence: CASLPGEAKNIQYF. CDR3 bases: TGTGCCAGCCTGCCGGGCGAGGCCAAAAACATTCAGTACTTC. Full variable domain (rest looked up from reference TRBV2 and TRBJ2-4): EPEVTQTPSHQVTQMGQEVILRCVPISNHLYFYWYRQILGQKVEFLVSFYNNEISEKSEIFDDQFSVERPDGSNFTLKIRSTKLEDSAMYFCASLPGEAKNIQYFGAGTRLSVL.